One sample yielded the 5 T cell receptor beta chains listed below, sequenced in a study of T cell responses to AZD1222 COVID-19 vaccine. Sequencing was performed with immunoSEQ multiplex PCR; in TCRdb, only in-frame clones are kept and a portion is missing. This sample has 160,000 or so clones, with around 87% found just once. Source: peripheral blood, taken 28 days after the second AZD1222 dose. These receptors all stem from an adult who received the AZD1222 COVID-19 vaccine.

On this clone: The junction departs from the called germline gene at one end, perhaps through a read error. V is TRBV7-3 and J is TRBJ2-2, with TRBD2 identical over 8 bases. This CDR3 region has 16 residues. Germline CDR1 SGHTA, CDR2 FQGTGA. The CDR3 spells CASSVTASGPAGELFF. As DNA, the CDR3 is TGTGCCAGCAGCGTAACGGCTAGCGGGCCGGCCGGGGAGCTGTTTTTT.

CDR3 nucleotides: TGTGCCAGCCGCAGGGGGAGCATCCGCTACGAGCAGTACTTC. Translating gives CASRRGSIRYEQYF. V and J are TRBV13 and TRBJ2-7, with 7 bases identical to TRBD1. Germline CDR1 reads PRHDT; CDR2 reads FYEKMQ (reference sequence). V trimming: 8 bases; J trimming: 3 bases; junction bases outside the gene matches: 10. The CDR3 loop spans 14 amino acids.

The chain links TRBV2 to TRBJ1-6, with D hard to call. Germline CDR1 SNHLY, CDR2 FYNNEI. This CDR3 region has 15 residues. Trimming cost V 3 bases and J 7 bases, with 13 bases left between them. Here the CDR3 reads CASSEGHTVNSPLHF. The CDR3 DNA reads TGTGCCAGCAGTGAGGGCCATACGGTCAATTCACCCCTCCACTTT.

The chain is built from TRBV5-1 and TRBJ2-7, with D possibly being TRBD2 (6 bases). Germline CDR1 reads SGHRS; CDR2 reads YFSETQ. V dropped 5 bases and J dropped 3 bases, with 15 bases sitting between them. The CDR3 loop spans 14 amino acids. The CDR3 reads CASRRQDGGYEQYF. The CDR3 nucleotides are TGCGCCAGCAGACGGCAGGACGGGGGCTACGAGCAGTACTTC.

The chain employs TRBV10-3 and TRBJ1-6; D perhaps matches TRBD1 (6 bases). The V and J ends lost 3 bases and 10 bases respectively, with 13 bases between them. CDR1 is ENHRY, CDR2 SYGVKD, per germline. CDR3 length: 14 residues. The CDR3 region has the DNA TGTGCCATCAGTGATGGGCAGGGGCACTCACCCCTCCACTTT. Its protein product is CAISDGQGHSPLHF.